A single sample is the source of the 27 T cell receptor beta chains below, sequenced in a study of cytomegalovirus exposure and HLA in healthy donors. 60 Vbeta and 13 Jbeta primers were used in PCR. Data came from immunoSEQ multiplex PCR; TCRdb stores just in-frame clones and leaves some out. The sample carries about 80,000 clones, over 60% recorded once. The sequenced material came from PBMCs. The receptors come from a male donor in good health and CMV-seropositive.

This sequence joins TRBV29-1 and TRBJ2-7; 13 bases are shared with TRBD2. This CDR3 spans 13 amino acids. J lost 6 bases, V lost 4 bases, and 3 bases had no gene match. Germline CDR1 reads SQVTM; CDR2 reads ANQGSEA. Here the CDR3 DNA reads TGCAGCGTTGGCAGACTAGCGGGGGGCGAGCAGTACTTC. Amino acid sequence: CSVGRLAGGEQYF.

The count of this clone is one. The V and J genes are TRBV28 and TRBJ1-5; D unresolved. The CDR3 is made up of 14 amino acids. Trimming took off 2 bases at V and 2 bases at J, with 7 bases between the two ends. Germline lookup yields CDR1 MDHEN and CDR2 SYDVKM. The CDR3 spells CASSLGGGNQPQHF. As DNA, the CDR3 is TGTGCCAGCAGTTTAGGTGGAGGCAATCAGCCCCAGCATTTT.

Of note for this clone: The DNA is left out, because the CDR3 cannot be placed on it with certainty; the CDR3 is given as TCRdb lists it. CDR3 sequence reads: CASSISALNEQFF. V gene TRBV19 combines with J gene TRBJ2-1; the table assigns TRBD2, which was not confirmed against the DNA. The length of the CDR3 is 13 amino acids, counting both ends. Germline V gives CDR1 LNHDA, CDR2 SQIVND (reference sequence).

This clone qualifies as medium-sized (0.01 to 0.1%). This chain uses TRBV2 with TRBJ1-3; the D gene is possibly TRBD1 (5 bases). The CDR3 totals 14 residues. Trimming took 6 bases from V and 4 from J, leaving 13 bases between them. Germline V gene sequence: CDR1 SNHLY, CDR2 FYNNEI. The CDR3 sequence: CASRGPLAGNTIYF. CDR3 DNA: TGTGCCAGCAGGGGGCCTTTGGCGGGAAACACCATATATTTT.

V gene TRBV11-2 combines with J gene TRBJ1-1; D is unclear. The germline V gene encodes CDR1 SGHAT and CDR2 FQNNGV. V dropped 1 base and J dropped 1 base, with 13 bases sitting between them. This CDR3 region has 16 residues. Here the CDR3 reads CASSLGLTAANTEAFF. The CDR3 DNA is TGTGCCAGCAGCTTAGGTCTGACGGCGGCGAACACTGAAGCTTTCTTT.

The rearrangement joins TRBV11-2 to TRBJ2-2, with D possibly matching TRBD2 (6 bases). This CDR3 has 16 residues. V lost 8 bases and J 1 base, leaving 17 bases between the germline ends. CDR1 and CDR2 (germline): SGHAT, FQNNGV. CDR3 DNA: TGTGCCAGCTGGGGATACGGGAGCTTGAACACCGGGGAGCTGTTTTTT. It translates to CASWGYGSLNTGELFF.

V and J are TRBV19 and TRBJ2-3; D may be TRBD1 (6 bases). CDR3 length: 23 residues. CDR1 is LNHDA and CDR2 is SQIVND in the germline V gene (reference sequence). V dropped 5 bases and J dropped 0 bases, with 36 bases sitting between them. The CDR3 DNA follows: TGTGCCAGTAGTTCTGGGGTACAGGGTTTACTGGGGACCCCACAGAGAAGCACAGATACGCAGTATTTT. Protein sequence: CASSSGVQGLLGTPQRSTDTQYF.

The rearrangement uses TRBV28 and TRBJ2-3; 8 bases line up with TRBD2. Germline loops: CDR1 MDHEN, CDR2 SYDVKM. Trimming took 5 bases from V and 4 from J; bases not matched to a gene: 2. This CDR3 has 13 amino acids. The CDR3 loop reads CASSPGGADTQYF. CDR3 in DNA: TGTGCCAGCAGTCCGGGGGGGGCAGATACGCAGTATTTT.

V and J are TRBV19 and TRBJ2-1; D possibly corresponds to TRBD2 (5 bases). V lost 1 base and J 7 bases, leaving 5 bases between the germline ends. This CDR3 contains 12 residues. Germline V gene data show CDR1 as LNHDA and CDR2 as SQIVND (reference sequence). CDR3 DNA sequence: TGTGCCAGTAGTATAGCGGGGAATGAGCAGTTCTTC. Amino acids: CASSIAGNEQFF. The whole variable domain, remainder taken from reference TRBV19 and TRBJ2-1, is DGGITQSPKYLFRKEGQNVTLSCEQNLNHDAMYWYRQDPGQGLRLIYYSQIVNDFQKGDIAEGYSVSREKKESFPLTVTSAQKNPTAFYLCASSIAGNEQFFGPGTRLTVL.

CDR3: CSVDITGGYYGYTF. The CDR3 coding sequence is TGCAGCGTTGACATTACAGGGGGTTACTATGGCTACACCTTC. The chain joins TRBV29-1 to TRBJ1-2, with 8 positions matching TRBD1. This CDR3 has 14 residues. V was clipped by 3 bases and J by 3 bases; unmatched bases: 6. Germline V lookup: CDR1 SQVTM, CDR2 ANQGSEA.

A few counts support this clone. The chain joins TRBV6-1 to TRBJ2-2, with 7 bases that match TRBD1. CDR3 length: 15 amino acids. CDR1 MNHNS and CDR2 SASEGT come from the germline V gene. V dropped 5 bases and J dropped 1; count of bases not matched to a gene: 4. CDR3 nucleotides: TGTGCCAGCAGTTTCCGGACAGGGAACACCGGGGAGCTGTTTTTT. Translation: CASSFRTGNTGELFF.

This clone has just a few counts. The chain combines TRBV29-1 with TRBJ1-3; D is undetermined. This CDR3 spans 14 amino acids. Germline V lookup: CDR1 SQVTM, CDR2 ANQGSEA. Trimming left V 7 bases short and J 0 bases short, with 13 bases between. This CDR3 is CSARVPISGNTIYF. DNA for the CDR3: TGCAGCGCGAGGGTCCCGATCTCTGGAAACACCATATATTTT.

This clone was counted between two and nine times. The chain combines TRBV9 with TRBJ2-1, with TRBD2 matching 11 bases. Germline CDR1 is SGDLS and CDR2 is YYNGEE. V lost 0 bases, J lost 4 bases, and 6 bases stayed unmatched. CDR3 size: 17 residues. The CDR3 nucleotides read TGTGCCAGCAGCGTAGGGCTAGCGGGAGGAAGGTACAATGAGCAGTTCTTC. It is translated as CASSVGLAGGRYNEQFF.

J is TRBJ2-4 and V is TRBV6-1; 11 positions agree with TRBD1. The germline CDR1 and CDR2 sequences are MNHNS and SASEGT. The CDR3 totals 15 residues. The V segment lost 0 bases and the J segment 8 bases; nucleotides outside the gene matches: 3. The DNA for the CDR3 is TGTGCCAGCAGTGAAGCGGACAGGGGGCAGTACATTCAGTACTTC. Its protein product is CASSEADRGQYIQYF.

CDR3 in amino acids: CASSEGGEGETGELFF. The CDR3 coding sequence is TGTGCCAGCAGCGAGGGGGGGGAAGGGGAGACCGGGGAGCTGTTTTTT. The chain carries TRBV9 and TRBJ2-2; possible D gene TRBD2, 7 bases. CDR3 length: 16 residues. The ends were cut back, 3 bases at V and 5 bases at J, with 17 bases in the middle. Germline CDR1 is SGDLS and CDR2 is YYNGEE.

This clone rates as medium-sized. The rearrangement links TRBV6-1 to TRBJ2-7; D not resolved. Germline V CDR1 and CDR2: MNHNS, SASEGT. The CDR3 has 15 residues. V lost 5 bases to trimming and J lost 2 bases, with 16 bases between them. The CDR3 DNA reads TGTGCCAGCAGTCCTTCTCCTGGCGGAACCTACGAGCAGTACTTC. Residues: CASSPSPGGTYEQYF.

This chain connects TRBV11-2 to TRBJ1-5; D uncertain. The length of the CDR3 is 14 residues. V lost 4 bases and J lost 7, with 14 bases in between. Germline CDR1 SGHAT, CDR2 FQNNGV. The CDR3 DNA reads as TGTGCCAGCAGCTCGGGAGGACGGGGACAGCCCCAGCATTTT. Translated: CASSSGGRGQPQHF.

This chain connects TRBV28 to TRBJ1-3; weak D call: TRBD1 (5 bases). CDR3 length: 14 amino acids. Germline CDR1 is MDHEN and CDR2 is SYDVKM. V lost 8 bases to trimming and J lost 2 bases, with 13 bases between them. The CDR3 region is CASEGAGTGNTIYF. The CDR3 region has the DNA TGTGCCAGCGAAGGAGCAGGGACTGGAAACACCATATATTTT. Drawing the rest from reference TRBV28 and TRBJ1-3, the complete variable domain is DVKVTQSSRYLVKRTGEKVFLECVQDMDHENMFWYRQDPGLGLRLIYFSYDVKMKEKGDIPEGYSVSREKKERFSLILESASTNQTSMYLCASEGAGTGNTIYFGEGSWLTVV.

The chain is built from TRBV9 and TRBJ1-1; 10 bases match TRBD1. The CDR3 is 14 residues long. Germline V gene data show CDR1 as SGDLS and CDR2 as YYNGEE. V shed 5 bases and J 6 bases; nucleotides not matched to a gene: 7. CDR3 DNA: TGTGCCAGCAGTCCTGGACAGGGGGTTTCTGAAGCTTTCTTT. It encodes CASSPGQGVSEAFF.

The chain employs TRBV6-5 and TRBJ1-1; D uncertain. CDR1 and CDR2 from the germline V gene are MNHEY and SVGAGI. The V and J ends lost 6 bases and 10 bases respectively, with 21 bases between them. The CDR3 is 14 amino acids. CDR3 region: CASSNLVPFRPAFF. DNA for the CDR3: TGTGCCAGCAGCAACCTGGTTCCTTTCAGGCCAGCTTTCTTT.

In this sample, this clone turned up a few times. The rearrangement links TRBV5-6 to TRBJ2-7, with TRBD1 matching 8 bases. This CDR3 has 15 residues. J was trimmed by 2 bases and V by 5 bases; bases with no gene match: 9. In germline, CDR1 is SGHDT, CDR2 YYEEEE. CDR3 bases: TGTGCCAGCAGACCGGGACAGGATCCGGCCTACGAGCAGTACTTC. This codes for CASRPGQDPAYEQYF.

The rearrangement links TRBV7-2 to TRBJ1-5, with 7 bases lining up with TRBD1. V lost 1 base and J lost 6; bases outside the gene matches: 15. The length of the CDR3 is 18 residues. Germline-derived CDR1 and CDR2 are SGHTA and FQGNSA. CDR3 sequence (DNA): TGTGCCAGCAGCTTAGAAGGGTGGGGTGCAGGGGGAAGTCAGCCCCAGCATTTT. This codes for CASSLEGWGAGGSQPQHF.

The CDR3 DNA reads TGTGCCAGCAGCCCCCCGGAGACTGGCTACACCTTC. Protein: CASSPPETGYTF. This chain connects TRBV7-2 to TRBJ1-2; D not resolved. This CDR3 is 12 amino acids long. The V gene lost 5 bases and the J gene lost 7 bases, with 11 bases spanning the gap. Germline V gives CDR1 SGHTA, CDR2 FQGNSA.

The rearrangement joins TRBV19 to TRBJ1-2; no clear D. V was trimmed by 7 bases and J by 9 bases, leaving 18 bases between them. Germline V gene sequence: CDR1 LNHDA, CDR2 SQIVND (reference sequence). The CDR3 loop spans 13 amino acids. The CDR3: CASNAGPLRSYTF. CDR3 nucleotide sequence: TGTGCCAGTAATGCAGGCCCTTTGAGAAGCTACACCTTC.

The V and J genes are TRBV10-3 and TRBJ2-1; tentative D call: TRBD2 (6 bases). CDR1 is ENHRY, CDR2 SYGVKD, per germline. The CDR3 extends over 15 amino acids. Trimming stripped 4 bases from V and 4 bases from J, with 14 bases between. The CDR3 DNA is TGTGCCATCAGTGCCCCGGGGGAAAAATACAATGAGCAGTTCTTC. Its protein product is CAISAPGEKYNEQFF.

The CDR3 nucleotides are TGTGCCATCAGTGCACAGGGATTGGGACCCTACGAGCAGTACTTC. This encodes CAISAQGLGPYEQYF. V gene TRBV10-3 combines with J gene TRBJ2-7; D is perhaps TRBD1 (6 bases). This CDR3 has 15 residues. CDR1 is ENHRY, CDR2 SYGVKD, per germline. V shed 4 bases and J shed 2 bases, with 15 bases lying between them.

The chain couples TRBV7-9 to TRBJ2-3; TRBD2 matches at 11 bases. The germline CDR1 and CDR2 sequences are SEHNR and FQNEAQ (reference sequence). V was clipped by 4 bases and J by 5 bases; unmatched bases: 5. CDR3 length equals 15 residues. CDR3 nucleotide sequence: TGTGCCAGCAGCTGGCTAGCGGGGGGCGGAGATACGCAGTATTTT. Residues: CASSWLAGGGDTQYF.